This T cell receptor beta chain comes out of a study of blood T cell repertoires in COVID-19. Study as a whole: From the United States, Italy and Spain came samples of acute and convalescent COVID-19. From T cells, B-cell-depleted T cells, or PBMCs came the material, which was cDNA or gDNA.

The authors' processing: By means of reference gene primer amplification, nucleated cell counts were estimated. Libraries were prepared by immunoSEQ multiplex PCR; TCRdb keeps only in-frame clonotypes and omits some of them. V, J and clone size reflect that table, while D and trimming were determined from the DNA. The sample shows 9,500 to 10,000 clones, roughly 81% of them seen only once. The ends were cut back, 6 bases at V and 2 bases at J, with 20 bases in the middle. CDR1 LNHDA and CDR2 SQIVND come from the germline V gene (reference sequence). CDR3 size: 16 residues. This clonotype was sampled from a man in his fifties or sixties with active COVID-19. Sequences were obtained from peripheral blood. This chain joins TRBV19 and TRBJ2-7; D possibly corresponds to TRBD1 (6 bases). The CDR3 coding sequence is TGTGCCAGTAGGAGGGCTACAGGGTTGGGGGCCTACGAGCAGTACTTC. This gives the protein CASRRATGLGAYEQYF.